The 9 T cell receptor beta chains given below trace back to one sample, sequenced in a study of CD8+CD57+ T cells in acquired aplastic anemia. Flow cytometry had shown expanded CD8+CD57+ cells in the patients chosen for sequencing. Genomic DNA constituted the template upon which TCR beta VDJ and CDR3 profiling was performed. Using its own MiXCR run on the reads, TCRdb lists one record per CDR3 protein. The sample has some 150,000 distinct CDR3 sequences, 71% seen once; the top ten hold more than 35%. What was sequenced was sorted CD4+, CD8+, or CD8+CD57+ T cells (not recorded which) from PBMCs. Receptors originate from a human donor with aplastic anemia.

V gene TRBV9 combines with J gene TRBJ2-5, with 8 bases identical to TRBD1. CDR1 is SGDLS and CDR2 is YYNGEE in the germline V gene. This CDR3 spans 16 amino acids. Trimming removed 3 bases from V and 4 bases from J; junction bases left unmatched: 11. The CDR3 spells CASSATQTGARETQYF. CDR3 DNA: TGTGCCAGCAGCGCTACCCAGACAGGGGCTCGAGAGACCCAGTACTTC.

CDR3 in DNA: TGTGCCAGCAGCTTATTCGGATATAATTCACCCCTCCACTTT. Translation: CASSLFGYNSPLHF. This chain uses TRBV7-8 with TRBJ1-6; D ambiguous. Between the trimmed V and J ends, which lost 2 bases and 4 bases, there was a span of 6 bases. The CDR3 has 14 residues. Germline V gives CDR1 SGHVS, CDR2 FQNEAQ.

This chain connects TRBV9 to TRBJ1-2; no clear D gene. Germline CDR1 and CDR2: SGDLS and YYNGEE. The germline V and J ends were trimmed by 3 bases and 8 bases, with 14 bases remaining between them. The CDR3 is 13 residues long. DNA for the CDR3: TGTGCCAGCAGCGCCTTACCGACTACGGGCTACACCTTC. This encodes CASSALPTTGYTF.

The rearrangement uses TRBV9 and TRBJ2-1; the match to TRBD2 covers 11 bases. The trim removed 2 bases at V and 5 bases at J, leaving 9 bases unmatched. The CDR3 length is 17 residues. Per germline, CDR1 SGDLS and CDR2 YYNGEE. The CDR3 nucleotides read TGTGCCAGCAGCGTCCGGACTAGCGGGCCAAACGACAATGAGCAGTTCTTC. Its translation is CASSVRTSGPNDNEQFF.

The chain has TRBV12-5 and TRBJ2-5; D is possibly TRBD1 (6 bases). The CDR3 totals 14 residues. V was clipped by 1 base and J by 2 bases, with 8 bases between them. Germline CDR1 LGHNT, CDR2 FRNRAP. CDR3 residues: CASGLGTEQETQYF. In DNA, the CDR3 is TGTGCTAGTGGTTTGGGGACAGAGCAAGAGACCCAGTACTTC.

This chain uses TRBV10-1 with TRBJ2-2, with a weak D call TRBD2 (6 bases). The V gene lost 7 bases and the J gene lost 3 bases, with 12 bases spanning the gap. Germline-derived CDR1 and CDR2 are WNHNN and SYGVQD (reference sequence). The CDR3 spans 14 residues. CDR3 region: CASISGLDTGELFF. The CDR3 DNA is TGCGCCAGCATTTCGGGACTCGACACCGGGGAGCTGTTTTTT.

V is TRBV9 and J is TRBJ2-1; TRBD1 or TRBD2 may be the D gene (6 bases each). The CDR3 length is 16 residues. The germline V gene encodes CDR1 SGDLS and CDR2 YYNGEE. V was shortened by 2 bases and J by 4 bases, with 16 bases between the two germline ends. CDR3 DNA sequence: TGTGCCAGCAGCGTTTCCCTTGGGGGGCTTTACAATGAGCAGTTCTTC. Translated: CASSVSLGGLYNEQFF.

This clonotype was counted a single time. The chain joins TRBV15 to TRBJ2-7; D assignment may be TRBD1 or TRBD2 (5 bases each). Looked up from germline, CDR1 is LNHNV and CDR2 is YYDKDF (reference sequence). The CDR3 contains 17 residues. Trimming stripped 5 bases from V and 2 bases from J, with 22 bases between. Here the CDR3 reads CATSSKPWGTGAYEQYF. The CDR3 region has the DNA TGTGCCACCAGCTCCAAACCCTGGGGGACCGGTGCCTACGAGCAGTACTTC.

This clonotype was recorded at least ten times. The chain links TRBV19 to TRBJ1-1; 8 nucleotides match TRBD1. The CDR3 consists of 13 residues. V lost 5 bases and J lost 6; bases outside the gene matches: 5. CDR1 and CDR2 (germline): LNHDA, SQIVND (reference sequence). The CDR3 DNA reads as TGTGCCAGTAGTGCCGACAGGGGCGCTGAAGCTTTCTTT. Protein sequence: CASSADRGAEAFF.